The 11 T cell receptor beta chains reported below all come from one sample, sequenced in a study of blood T cell repertoires in COVID-19. TCRdb's copy holds only in-frame clones and misses some; the assay was immunoSEQ multiplex PCR. The sample shows 60,000 to 70,000 clones, approximately 83% of them seen only once. The material sequenced was peripheral blood. The origin of the receptors is a man aged 35 to 55 with COVID-19, enrolled during active disease.

The chain uses TRBV5-1 and TRBJ2-2; 12 nucleotides line up with TRBD1. The J segment lost 7 bases and the V segment lost 4 bases, leaving 14 bases of the junction unmatched. The CDR3 sequence is 18 residues long. From germline, CDR1 is SGHRS and CDR2 YFSETQ. CDR3: CASSPLAPGQGAVGELFF. The CDR3 bases are TGCGCCAGCAGCCCTCTGGCCCCGGGACAGGGGGCCGTCGGGGAGCTGTTTTTT.

The chain carries TRBV28 and TRBJ1-4; D unresolved. This CDR3 spans 13 amino acids. Germline assignment: CDR1 MDHEN and CDR2 SYDVKM. Trimming took 6 bases from V and 17 from J, leaving 22 bases between them. The CDR3 protein is CASRTSNTAACFF. CDR3 in DNA: TGTGCCAGCAGGACATCTAACACGGCCGCGTGTTTTTTT.

V gene TRBV30 combines with J gene TRBJ2-1, with D possibly being TRBD1 (6 bases). Per the germline V gene, CDR1 is GTSNPN and CDR2 is SVGIG (reference sequence). Trimming removed 0 bases at V and 5 bases at J, with 11 bases between. This CDR3 comprises 14 residues. DNA of the CDR3: TGTGCCTGGAGTGTACAGGGTAAGGACAATGAGCAGTTCTTC. As protein: CAWSVQGKDNEQFF.

The rearrangement links TRBV5-3 to TRBJ1-3, with 7 bases matching TRBD1. TRBV5-3 is designated an ORF whose function remains uncertain. This CDR3 spans 17 amino acids. V lost 4 bases and J lost 1; bases outside the gene matches: 11. DNA of the CDR3: TGTGCCAGAAGCCTAGAAGGGACAGCAATATCTGGAAACACCATATATTTT. This gives the protein CARSLEGTAISGNTIYF.

The rearrangement links TRBV7-8 to TRBJ2-5, with a tentative D call TRBD1 (7 bases). Looked up from germline, CDR1 is SGHVS and CDR2 is FQNEAQ. Trimming removed 3 bases from V and 3 bases from J, with 11 bases in between. This CDR3 has 14 amino acids. The CDR3 sequence: CASSLGGQKETQYF. In DNA form, the CDR3 reads TGTGCCAGCAGCTTGGGGGGACAGAAAGAGACCCAGTACTTC.

The genes are TRBV30 and TRBJ1-2; tentatively, D is TRBD1 (6 bases). Germline lookup yields CDR1 GTSNPN and CDR2 SVGIG (reference sequence). The CDR3 is 13 amino acids. V lost 3 bases and J 4 bases, leaving 12 bases between the germline ends. The CDR3 region is CAWSAQQGYGYTF. CDR3 sequence (DNA): TGTGCCTGGAGCGCCCAACAGGGCTATGGCTACACCTTC.

The CDR3 loop is CASGRSGGVGEQFF. The CDR3 region has the DNA TGTGCCAGCGGGCGTAGCGGGGGGGTTGGTGAGCAGTTCTTC. V is TRBV28 and J is TRBJ2-1, with 11 bases identical to TRBD2. The CDR3 is 14 residues long. Germline V gives CDR1 MDHEN, CDR2 SYDVKM. With V trimmed by 8 bases and J by 9 bases, 9 bases remained unmatched.

This clone occurred a few times. The J gene is TRBJ2-2, the V gene TRBV10-3, with D maybe TRBD2 (6 bases). The germline V and J ends were trimmed by 7 bases and 3 bases, with 12 bases remaining between them. The V gene's germline CDR1 is ENHRY and CDR2 SYGVKD. There are 14 residues in the CDR3. CDR3 nucleotide sequence: TGTGCCATCACCCCGGGACTGGACACCGGGGAGCTGTTTTTT. It yields the protein CAITPGLDTGELFF.

V usage is TRBV13 and J usage is TRBJ2-7; TRBD1 matches 7 bases. The CDR3 totals 16 residues. The V segment lost 6 bases and the J segment 0 bases; nucleotides outside the gene matches: 11. The V gene's germline CDR1 is PRHDT and CDR2 FYEKMQ (reference sequence). This chain's CDR3 is CASSHRTGRISYEQYF. The CDR3, as DNA: TGTGCCAGCAGTCACAGGACAGGCCGTATCTCCTACGAGCAGTACTTC.

The J gene is TRBJ1-6, the V gene TRBV5-6, with TRBD1 matching over 9 bases. Germline loops: CDR1 SGHDT, CDR2 YYEEEE. Losses at the gene ends were 4 bases for V and 4 bases for J; bases not matched to a gene: 3. The CDR3 covers 15 residues. CDR3: CASSIGQGYNSPLHF. The CDR3 bases are TGTGCCAGCAGCATAGGACAGGGGTATAATTCACCCCTCCACTTT.

This chain uses TRBV5-1 with TRBJ2-2; 9 bases agree with TRBD2. Germline V gene data show CDR1 as SGHRS and CDR2 as YFSETQ. V dropped 6 bases and J dropped 6; count of bases not matched to a gene: 6. The CDR3 extends over 14 amino acids. The chain's CDR3 is CASKAGGVAGELFF. In nucleotides, the CDR3 is TGCGCCAGCAAGGCGGGGGGGGTCGCCGGGGAGCTGTTTTTT.